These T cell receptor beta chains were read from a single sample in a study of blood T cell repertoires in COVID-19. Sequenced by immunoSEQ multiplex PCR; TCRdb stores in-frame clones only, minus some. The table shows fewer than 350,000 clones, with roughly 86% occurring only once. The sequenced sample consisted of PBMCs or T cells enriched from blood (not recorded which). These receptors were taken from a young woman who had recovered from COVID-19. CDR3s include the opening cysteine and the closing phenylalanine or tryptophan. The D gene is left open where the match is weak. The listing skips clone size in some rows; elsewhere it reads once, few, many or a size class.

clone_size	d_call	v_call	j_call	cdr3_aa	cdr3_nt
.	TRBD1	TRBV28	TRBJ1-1	CASRPPIQGRDTEAFF	TGTGCCAGCAGGCCCCCAATACAGGGGCGGGACACTGAAGCTTTCTTT
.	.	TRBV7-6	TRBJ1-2	CASSLDRRYGYTF	TGTGCCAGCAGCTTAGACAGGCGTTATGGCTACACCTTC
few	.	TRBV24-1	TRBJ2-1	CATSDPGTRWDNEQFF	TGTGCCACCAGTGATCCGGGGACAAGATGGGACAATGAGCAGTTCTTC
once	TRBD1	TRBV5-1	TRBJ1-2	CASSSGTGSWERGYTF	TGCGCCAGCAGCTCCGGGACAGGGTCATGGGAGAGAGGCTACACCTTC
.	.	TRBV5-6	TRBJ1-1	CASSLIRTEAFF	TGTGCCAGCAGCTTGATCCGCACTGAAGCTTTCTTT
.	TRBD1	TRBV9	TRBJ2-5	CASSVSSGTGETQYF	TGTGCCAGCAGCGTTTCATCCGGGACAGGAGAGACCCAGTACTTC
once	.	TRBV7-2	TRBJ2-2	CASSLVRVLSTGELFF	TGTGCCAGCAGCTTAGTCAGGGTTTTGAGCACCGGGGAGCTGTTTTTT
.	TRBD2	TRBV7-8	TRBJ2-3	CASSKGRLAGVADTQYF	TGTGCCAGCAGCAAGGGGCGTCTAGCGGGAGTGGCAGATACGCAGTATTTT
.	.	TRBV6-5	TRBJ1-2	CASSYSTVVDGYTF	TGTGCCAGCAGTTACTCGACTGTGGTTGATGGCTACACCTTC
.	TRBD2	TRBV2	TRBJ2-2	CATLGTSRAGELFF	TGTGCCACCCTGGGGACTAGCAGGGCCGGGGAGCTGTTTTTT
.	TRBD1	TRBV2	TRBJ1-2	CASSGPQGGGYTF	TGTGCCAGCAGTGGACCGCAGGGGGGTGGCTACACCTTC
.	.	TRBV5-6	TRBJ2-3	CASSFKVTSTDTQYF	TGTGCCAGCAGCTTTAAAGTCACTAGCACAGATACGCAGTATTTT
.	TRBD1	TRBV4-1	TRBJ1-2	CASSQGQGVNYGYTF	TGCGCCAGCAGCCAAGGACAGGGAGTAAACTATGGCTACACCTTC
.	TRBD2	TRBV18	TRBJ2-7	CASSPGLAGGVYSYEQYF	TGTGCCAGCTCACCGGGACTAGCGGGGGGAGTGTACTCCTACGAGCAGTACTTC
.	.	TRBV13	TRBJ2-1	CASSLGLRLTGTNEQFF	TGTGCCAGCAGCTTAGGACTTCGTCTGACAGGAACCAATGAGCAGTTCTTC
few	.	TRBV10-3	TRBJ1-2	CAISESSQGYGYTF	TGTGCCATCAGTGAGTCAAGTCAGGGTTATGGCTACACCTTC
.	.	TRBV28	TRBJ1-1	CASRNNRRGAEAFF	TGTGCCAGCAGAAACAATCGTCGGGGTGCTGAAGCTTTCTTT
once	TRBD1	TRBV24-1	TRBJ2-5	CATSDLRGQGETQYF	TGTGCCACCAGTGATTTGCGGGGACAGGGGGAGACCCAGTACTTC
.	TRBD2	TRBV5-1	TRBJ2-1	CASSLRLAGDGEQFF	TGCGCCAGCAGCCTCCGACTAGCGGGAGATGGTGAGCAGTTCTTC
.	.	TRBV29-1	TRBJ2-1	CSVKTRLSYNEQFF	TGCAGCGTCAAAACTAGACTCTCCTACAATGAGCAGTTCTTC
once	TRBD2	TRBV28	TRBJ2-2	CASRASGNTGELFF	TGTGCCAGCAGAGCTAGCGGCAACACCGGGGAGCTGTTTTTT
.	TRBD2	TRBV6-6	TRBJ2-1	CASSSTSGRDNEQFF	TGTGCCAGCAGTTCGACTAGCGGGAGGGATAATGAGCAGTTCTTC
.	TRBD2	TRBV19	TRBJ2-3	CATGSLLRGREGRDTQYF	TGTGCCACGGGGTCGCTACTCCGGGGGCGGGAGGGCCGTGATACGCAGTATTTT